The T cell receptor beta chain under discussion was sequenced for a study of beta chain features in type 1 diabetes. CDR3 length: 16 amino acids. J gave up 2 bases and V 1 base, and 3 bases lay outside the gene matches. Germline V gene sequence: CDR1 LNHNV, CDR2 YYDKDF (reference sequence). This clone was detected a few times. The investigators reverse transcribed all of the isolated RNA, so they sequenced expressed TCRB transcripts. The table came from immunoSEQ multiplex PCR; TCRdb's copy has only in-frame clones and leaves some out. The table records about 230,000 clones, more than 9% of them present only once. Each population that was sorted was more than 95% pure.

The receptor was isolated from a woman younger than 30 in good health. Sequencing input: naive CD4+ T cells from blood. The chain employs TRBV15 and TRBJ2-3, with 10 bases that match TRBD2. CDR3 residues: CATSRGLAGATDTQYF. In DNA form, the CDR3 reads TGTGCCACCAGCAGAGGGCTAGCGGGAGCCACAGATACGCAGTATTTT.